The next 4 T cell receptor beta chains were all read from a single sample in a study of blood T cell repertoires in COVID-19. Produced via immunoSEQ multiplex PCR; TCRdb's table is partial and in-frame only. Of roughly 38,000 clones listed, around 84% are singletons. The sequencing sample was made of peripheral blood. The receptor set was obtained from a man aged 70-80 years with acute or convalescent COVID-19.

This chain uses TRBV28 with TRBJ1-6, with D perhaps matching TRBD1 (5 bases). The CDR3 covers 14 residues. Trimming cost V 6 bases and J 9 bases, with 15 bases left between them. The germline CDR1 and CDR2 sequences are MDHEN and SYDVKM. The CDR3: CASRAGPGASPLHF. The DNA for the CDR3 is TGTGCCAGCAGGGCGGGACCCGGGGCTTCACCCCTCCACTTT.

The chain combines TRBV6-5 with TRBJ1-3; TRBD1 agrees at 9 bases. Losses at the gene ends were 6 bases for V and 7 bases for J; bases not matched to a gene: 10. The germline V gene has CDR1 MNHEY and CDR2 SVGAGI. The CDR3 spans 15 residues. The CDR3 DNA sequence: TGTGCCAGCAGCCGCCGAGGACAGGGGCAGAACACCATATATTTT. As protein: CASSRRGQGQNTIYF.

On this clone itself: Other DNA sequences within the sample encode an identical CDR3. Here the CDR3 reads CAWSVGQTYEQYF. The CDR3 coding sequence is TGTGCCTGGAGTGTGGGGCAGACCTACGAGCAGTACTTC. The chain recombines TRBV30 with TRBJ2-7; D perhaps matches TRBD1 (5 bases). Trimming shortened V by 0 bases and J by 2 bases, and 8 bases separated the two germline ends. The CDR3 sequence is 13 residues long. Germline CDR1 and CDR2: GTSNPN and SVGIG (reference sequence). The full variable domain, rest sourced from reference TRBV30 and TRBJ2-7, is SQTIHQWPATLVQPVGSPLSLECTVEGTSNPNLYWYRQAAGRGLQLLFYSVGIGQISSEVPQNLSASRPQDRQFILSSKKLLLSDSGFYLCAWSVGQTYEQYFGPGTRLTVT.

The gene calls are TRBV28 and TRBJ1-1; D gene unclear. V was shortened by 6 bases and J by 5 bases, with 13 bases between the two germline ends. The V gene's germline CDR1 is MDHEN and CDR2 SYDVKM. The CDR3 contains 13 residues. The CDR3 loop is CASRPPARTEAFF. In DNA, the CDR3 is TGTGCCAGCAGACCCCCCGCGAGGACTGAAGCTTTCTTT.